This TCR beta chain originates from a study of chemoradiotherapy in HPV16-positive cancers. The study, taken as a whole, reports: For HPV16-positive patients, expanding HPV-responsive T cells associated with longer recurrence-free survival. Candidate HPV-specific clones and E7-related TCR motifs grew in tumor during treatment. HPV-specific T cells were functionally defined from only two HPV16-positive patients.

Samples were taken several times over chemoradiotherapy. In the case of this clone: The antigen is undetermined.

V lost 3 bases to trimming and J lost 6 bases; unmatched junction nucleotides: 4. The CDR3 spans 14 residues. Germline values: CDR1 KGHSH, CDR2 LQKENI. The repertoire was sequenced with immunoSEQ multiplex PCR; TCRdb's copy has only in-frame clones and lacks some. The sample holds about 31,000 clones, 84% seen once. The sample was blood, taken from a patient who underwent chemoradiotherapy. The chain recombines TRBV18 with TRBJ1-1; 10 bases line up with TRBD1. The TCR was taken from a human donor with HPV-associated anogenital cancer. The CDR3 loop reads CASSPRQGAAEAFF. The DNA of the CDR3 is TGTGCCAGCTCACCGCGACAGGGGGCAGCTGAAGCTTTCTTT.